This paragraph covers one TCR beta chain sequence. TCRdb's table, derived via immunoSEQ multiplex PCR, lists solely in-frame clones and lacks some. This repertoire shows 230,000 or so clones, roughly 87% found once; its top ten account for roughly 2%. The entry originates in a study of blood T cell repertoires in COVID-19. Across the study: Sites across the United States, Italy and Spain contributed samples from acute and convalescent COVID-19. Sources were T cells, B-cell-depleted T cells, or PBMCs; the material itself was cDNA or gDNA.

This CDR3 is 13 amino acids long. Germline V gives CDR1 MRHNA, CDR2 SNTAGT. Trimming cost V 6 bases and J 4 bases, with 12 bases left between them. The TCR originated in a man aged 35-49 years with active or convalescent COVID-19. The chain is built from TRBV6-4 and TRBJ1-1; D may be TRBD1 (5 bases). Sequencing used peripheral blood. As DNA, the CDR3 is TGTGCCAGCAGCTCAGGGTTGGGCACTGAAGCTTTCTTT. Translation gives CASSSGLGTEAFF.